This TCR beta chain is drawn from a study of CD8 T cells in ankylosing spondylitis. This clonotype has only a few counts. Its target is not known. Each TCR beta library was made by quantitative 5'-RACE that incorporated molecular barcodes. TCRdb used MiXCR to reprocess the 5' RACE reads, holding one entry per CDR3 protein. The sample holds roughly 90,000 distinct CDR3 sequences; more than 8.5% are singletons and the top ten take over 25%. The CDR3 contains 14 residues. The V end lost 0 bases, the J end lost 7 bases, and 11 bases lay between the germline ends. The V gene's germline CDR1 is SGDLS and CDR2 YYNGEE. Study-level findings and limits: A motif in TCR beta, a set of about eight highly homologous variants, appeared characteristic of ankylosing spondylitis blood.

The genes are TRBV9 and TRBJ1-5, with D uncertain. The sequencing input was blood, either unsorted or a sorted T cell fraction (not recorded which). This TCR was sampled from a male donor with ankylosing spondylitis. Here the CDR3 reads CASSVGAGDQPQHF. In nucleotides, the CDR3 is TGTGCCAGCAGCGTAGGGGCGGGAGACCAGCCCCAGCATTTT.